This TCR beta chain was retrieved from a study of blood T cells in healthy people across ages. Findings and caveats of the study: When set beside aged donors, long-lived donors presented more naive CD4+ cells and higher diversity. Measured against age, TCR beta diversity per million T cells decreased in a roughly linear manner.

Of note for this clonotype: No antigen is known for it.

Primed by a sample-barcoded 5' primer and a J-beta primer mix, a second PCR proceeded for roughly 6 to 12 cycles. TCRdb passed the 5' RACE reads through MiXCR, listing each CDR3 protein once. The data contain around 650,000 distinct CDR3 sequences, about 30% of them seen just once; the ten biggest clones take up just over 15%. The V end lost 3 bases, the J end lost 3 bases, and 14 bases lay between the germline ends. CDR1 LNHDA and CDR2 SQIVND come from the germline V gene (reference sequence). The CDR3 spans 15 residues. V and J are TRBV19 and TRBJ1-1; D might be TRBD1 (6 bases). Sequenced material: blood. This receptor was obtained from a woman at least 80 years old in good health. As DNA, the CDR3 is TGTGCCAGTAGTATCAACTCAGGGGTCGACACTGAAGCTTTCTTT. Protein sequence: CASSINSGVDTEAFF.